These 20 T cell receptor beta chains were sequenced from one sample in a study of T cells in women clearing cervical HPV infection. Method: immunoSEQ multiplex PCR; TCRdb's copy keeps in-frame clones and lacks some. This repertoire includes more than 25,000 clones. Sequenced input: blood buffy coat. The receptors here all came from a woman between 18 and 70 years old with a cervical HPV16 infection that either progressed to CIN3+ or cleared (not recorded which).

Of note for this clone: The read ends 3 residues early relative to the CDR3; the germline J gene fills the gap. The chain recombines TRBV19 with TRBJ1-3, with D possibly being TRBD1 (5 bases). Germline lookup yields CDR1 LNHDA and CDR2 SQIVND (reference sequence). Trimming cost V 6 bases and J 0 bases, with 12 bases left between them. CDR3 length equals 15 residues. The CDR3 here is CASREGLSSGNTIYF. CDR3 DNA, as far as it was read: TGTGCCAGTAGGGAGGGACTAAGCTCTGGAAACACC.

Details on this clone: The read terminates 3 residues before the CDR3 end, so the remaining end is supplied by the germline J gene. The chain joins TRBV20-1 to TRBJ2-3; 8 bases agree with TRBD1. The CDR3 consists of 14 residues. In germline, CDR1 is DFQATT, CDR2 SNEGSKA (reference sequence). The sequenced CDR3 bases are TGCAGTGCTAGGGCGGCAGGGGGCGGTGGGACG. Translated, it gives CSARAAGGGGT. The full CDR3 protein reads CSARAAGGGGTQYF.

As for this clone: The read comes to an end 3 residues before the CDR3 does, leaving the germline J gene to fill in the end. This rearrangement joins TRBV7-7 to TRBJ2-2; the match to TRBD1 covers 7 bases. Germline CDR1 reads SSHAT; CDR2 reads FNYEAQ (reference sequence). The CDR3 is 15 residues long. V lost 6 bases and J lost 1; bases outside the gene matches: 5. The sequenced part of the CDR3 DNA is TGTGCCAGCAGGCAGGGGGTGATGAACACCGGGGAG. It specifies CASRQGVMNTGE. The CDR3 reads in full as CASRQGVMNTGELFF.

For this clone: The CDR3 goes on 3 residues after the read ends, and that part is filled in from the germline J gene. The V call is TRBV18, the J call TRBJ2-2, with D unresolved. The CDR3 totals 16 residues. Germline CDR1 and CDR2: KGHSH and LQKENI. The part of the CDR3 DNA that was read is TGTGCCAGCTCACCAAATCCCGGATCAACTAATGAAAAG. Its translation: CASSPNPGSTNEK. The complete CDR3 sequence is CASSPNPGSTNEKLFF.

A word on this clone: The read ends 3 residues before the CDR3 terminus; that terminus is restored from the germline J gene. The J gene is TRBJ2-3, the V gene TRBV20-1, with 7 bases aligning to TRBD2. This CDR3 is built from 15 residues. After removal of 0 bases from V and 2 bases from J, the junction contained 5 bases not matched to a gene. Germline V CDR1 and CDR2: DFQATT, SNEGSKA (reference sequence). The DNA read from the CDR3 is TGCAGTGCTAGAGATAGCAAGCGGGACACAGATACG. It translates to CSARDSKRDTDT. The full CDR3 is CSARDSKRDTDTQYF.

Concerning this clone: A read error may account for a junction end that differs from germline. The CDR3 end is not reached by the read, which stops 3 residues before it; the germline J gene fills it in. Other DNA sequences in the same sample also yield this CDR3. This chain links TRBV18 with TRBJ1-3, with a tentative D call TRBD1 (6 bases). This CDR3 region has 16 residues. Germline V gene lookup returns CDR1 KGHSH and CDR2 LQKENI. CDR3 loop: CASSPSDSRSGNTIYF. CDR3 DNA (partial): TGTGCCAGCTCACCTTCGGACAGCCGCTCTGGAAACACG.

Turning to this clone: The read finishes 3 residues shy of the CDR3 end, and the germline J gene is used to complete it. The rearrangement joins TRBV5-1 to TRBJ2-5; a possible D gene is TRBD1 (7 bases). V lost 0 bases and J 4 bases, leaving 22 bases between the germline ends. Germline CDR1 SGHRS, CDR2 YFSETQ. The CDR3 is 18 amino acids. The CDR3 region is CASSLAGGKGAHRETQYF. The sequenced CDR3 bases are TGCGCCAGCAGCTTGGCCGGGGGAAAGGGGGCGCATCGAGAGACC. Filled out from reference TRBV5-1 and TRBJ2-5, the complete variable domain reads KAGVTQTPRYLIKTRGQQVTLSCSPISGHRSVSWYQQTPGQGLQFLFEYFSETQRNKGNFPGRFSGRQFSNSRSEMNVSTLELGDSALYLCASSLAGGKGAHRETQYFGPGTRLLVL.

A note on this clone: The CDR3 end is not reached by the read, which stops 3 residues before it; the germline J gene fills it in. The chain employs TRBV30 and TRBJ2-2; 8 bases line up with TRBD1. The CDR3 runs 13 residues. Germline loops: CDR1 GTSNPN, CDR2 SVGIG (reference sequence). CDR3 amino acids: CAWSRRGLGKLFF. The sequenced part of the CDR3 DNA is TGTGCCTGGAGTCGCAGGGGGCTAGGAAAG.

With respect to this clone: At one end the junction does not follow the germline gene, possibly because of a read error. The CDR3 end is not reached by the read, which stops 3 residues before it; the germline J gene fills it in. The identical CDR3 is also encoded by other nucleotide sequences in the sample. V usage is TRBV18 and J usage is TRBJ1-3; TRBD1 agrees at 10 bases. The V gene's germline CDR1 is KGHSH and CDR2 LQKENI. This CDR3 has 17 residues. CDR3 sequence: CASSPAQTGGSGNTIYF. The part of the CDR3 DNA that was read is TGTGCCAGCTCACCAGCCCAGACAGGGGGCTCTGGAAACACG.

Incomplete CDR3 DNA: TGTGCCAGCTCACCGCAGGGGCGTGAGACG. Translation: CASSPQGRET. The entire CDR3 reads CASSPQGRETQYF. The gene calls are TRBV18 and TRBJ2-3, with a possible D match to TRBD1 (6 bases). Read sequence stops 3 residues before the CDR3 end, and the germline J gene provides the missing end. The germline CDR1 and CDR2 sequences are KGHSH and LQKENI. The CDR3 totals 13 residues.

Concerning this clone: The read falls 3 residues short of the CDR3 end, and the missing part is taken from the germline J gene. This sequence joins TRBV2 and TRBJ1-5; TRBD1 might be the D (6 bases). This CDR3 has 14 residues. Trimming pared 9 bases from V and 1 base from J, leaving 13 bases between. Germline V lookup: CDR1 SNHLY, CDR2 FYNNEI. The CDR3 reads CASRGSGSNQPQHF. The sequenced part of the CDR3 DNA is TGTGCCAGTAGGGGGTCGGGGAGCAATCAGCCC.

Points on this clone: The junction and the germline gene differ at one end; a read error may be behind it. The read ends 3 residues before the CDR3 terminus; that terminus is restored from the germline J gene. Different DNA sequences within this sample yield the same CDR3. The J gene is TRBJ1-3, the V gene TRBV30; the D is unclear. Per germline, CDR1 GTSNPN and CDR2 SVGIG (reference sequence). This CDR3 has 14 amino acids. CDR3 DNA, as far as it was read: TGTGCCTGGAGTGTACGGAGGGTTGGAAACACT. Amino acids: CAWSVRRVGNT. The whole CDR3 sequence is CAWSVRRVGNTIYF. The full variable domain, completed using reference TRBV30 and TRBJ1-3, is SQTIHQWPATLVQPVGSPLSLECTVEGTSNPNLYWYRQAAGRGLQLLFYSVGIGQISSEVPQNLSASRPQDRQFILSSKKLLLSDSGFYLCAWSVRRVGNTIYFGEGSWLTVV.

Note on this clone: The CDR3 end falls 3 residues outside the read, so it is completed with the germline J gene. The chain recombines TRBV19 with TRBJ2-5; a weak D match, TRBD2 (6 bases). Trimming took off 6 bases at V and 2 bases at J, with 16 bases between the two ends. CDR3 length equals 15 residues. Germline V lookup: CDR1 LNHDA, CDR2 SQIVND (reference sequence). The CDR3 is CASSLPGLPQETQYF. The CDR3 bases that were read are TGTGCCAGTAGCTTACCGGGACTCCCTCAAGAGACC.

CDR3 amino acids: CAISERNEQFF. CDR3 DNA (partial): TGTGCCATCAGTGAACGGAATGAG. This chain uses TRBV10-3 with TRBJ2-1; no clear D gene. The read ends 3 residues early relative to the CDR3; the germline J gene fills the gap. This CDR3 is 11 amino acids long. In germline, CDR1 is ENHRY, CDR2 SYGVKD. V was trimmed by 3 bases and J by 7 bases, leaving 4 bases between them.

Of note for this clone: The read ends 3 residues before the CDR3 terminus; that terminus is restored from the germline J gene. Other DNA sequences in the sample encode the same CDR3. The V call is TRBV5-1, the J call TRBJ1-3; unclear D gene. Trimming left V 0 bases short and J 1 base short, with 11 bases between. The CDR3 runs to 16 residues. The germline V gene encodes CDR1 SGHRS and CDR2 YFSETQ. Incomplete CDR3 DNA: TGCGCCAGCAGCTTGGGAGACTCAGTTTCTGGAAACACC. Its translation: CASSLGDSVSGNT. The CDR3 in its entirety is CASSLGDSVSGNTIYF.

According to its frequency, this clone is medium-sized (0.01 to 0.1%). With the read ending 3 residues before the CDR3 end, the germline J gene is used to fill in that end. This chain connects TRBV13 to TRBJ2-3; 13 positions agree with TRBD2. This CDR3 is 15 amino acids long. From germline, CDR1 is PRHDT and CDR2 FYEKMQ (reference sequence). CDR3: CASGRGLAGEETQYF. Partial CDR3 DNA: TGTGCCAGCGGGAGAGGACTAGCGGGAGAAGAGACG.

Worth noting for this clone: The CDR3 extends 3 residues past the end of the read, so its final part is completed from the germline J gene. This chain uses TRBV7-2 with TRBJ2-5; 7 nucleotides align to TRBD1. CDR1 SGHTA and CDR2 FQGNSA come from the germline V gene. The CDR3 has 14 amino acids. The J segment lost 5 bases and the V segment lost 5 bases, leaving 8 bases of the junction unmatched. The CDR3 loop is CASSTTGALETQYF. The CDR3 DNA, read in part, is TGTGCCAGCAGCACAACAGGGGCCCTGGAGACC. Together with reference TRBV7-2 and TRBJ2-5, the CDR3 gives the full variable domain: GAGVSQSPSNKVTEKGKDVELRCDPISGHTALYWYRQSLGQGLEFLIYFQGNSAPDKSGLPSDRFSAERTGGSVSTLTIQRTQQEDSAVYLCASSTTGALETQYFGPGTRLLVL.

With regard to this clone: Read sequence stops 3 residues before the CDR3 end, and the germline J gene provides the missing end. The chain recombines TRBV5-1 with TRBJ2-5, with TRBD2 as a possible D gene (7 bases). The CDR3 extends over 15 amino acids. The germline V gene encodes CDR1 SGHRS and CDR2 YFSETQ. Trimming pared 1 base from V and 5 bases from J, leaving 15 bases between. CDR3 in amino acids: CASSLSPGGLETQYF. The CDR3 DNA, read in part, is TGCGCCAGCAGCTTGTCCCCGGGGGGCCTCGAGACC. Full variable domain (missing parts from reference TRBV5-1 and TRBJ2-5): KAGVTQTPRYLIKTRGQQVTLSCSPISGHRSVSWYQQTPGQGLQFLFEYFSETQRNKGNFPGRFSGRQFSNSRSEMNVSTLELGDSALYLCASSLSPGGLETQYFGPGTRLLVL.

Concerning this clone itself: The read is 3 residues too short to cover the CDR3 end, so that end is filled in from the germline J gene. The chain carries TRBV7-8 and TRBJ2-1; D possibly corresponds to TRBD2 (5 bases). Germline V CDR1 and CDR2: SGHVS, FQNEAQ. The CDR3 extends over 17 amino acids. Trimming cost V 5 bases and J 6 bases, with 23 bases left between them. CDR3 region: CASSLWRAVRRTNEQFF. Partial CDR3 DNA: TGTGCCAGCAGCCTCTGGCGGGCGGTCAGAAGGACCAATGAG.

In regard to this clone: The CDR3 end falls 3 residues outside the read, so it is completed with the germline J gene. The chain combines TRBV19 with TRBJ2-3; D might be TRBD1 (7 bases). Trimming left V 3 bases short and J 0 bases short, with 13 bases between. The germline gives CDR1 LNHDA, CDR2 SQIVND (reference sequence). This CDR3 spans 16 amino acids. The part of the CDR3 DNA that was read is TGTGCCAGTAGTATCCGCGGGACAGCTAGCACAGATACG. The encoded protein is CASSIRGTASTDT. The full CDR3 protein is CASSIRGTASTDTQYF.